The clone carrying this T cell receptor beta chain appeared a few times. The data are from a study of identical twins. Only healthy Caucasians were included as donors. A universal primer binding site was introduced by template switching. The final cDNA contained unique molecular identifiers. TCRdb reprocessed the 5' RACE reads via MiXCR and lists one record per CDR3 protein. This table has 460,000 or so distinct CDR3 sequences, approximately 15% appearing once. This CDR3 is built from 15 residues. V gave up 6 bases and J gave up 1 base, with 15 bases separating them. Germline-derived CDR1 and CDR2 are MNHNS and SASEGT. This sample also appeared in a second study, on yellow fever vaccine responses in identical twins.

This chain connects TRBV6-1 to TRBJ1-1, with D hard to call. Sample: CD4+ T cells sorted from blood. This TCR came from a woman under 30 in good health. Written as DNA, the CDR3 is TGTGCCAGCAGCCTTGTCTGGATGGGGAACACTGAAGCTTTCTTT. This gives the protein CASSLVWMGNTEAFF.